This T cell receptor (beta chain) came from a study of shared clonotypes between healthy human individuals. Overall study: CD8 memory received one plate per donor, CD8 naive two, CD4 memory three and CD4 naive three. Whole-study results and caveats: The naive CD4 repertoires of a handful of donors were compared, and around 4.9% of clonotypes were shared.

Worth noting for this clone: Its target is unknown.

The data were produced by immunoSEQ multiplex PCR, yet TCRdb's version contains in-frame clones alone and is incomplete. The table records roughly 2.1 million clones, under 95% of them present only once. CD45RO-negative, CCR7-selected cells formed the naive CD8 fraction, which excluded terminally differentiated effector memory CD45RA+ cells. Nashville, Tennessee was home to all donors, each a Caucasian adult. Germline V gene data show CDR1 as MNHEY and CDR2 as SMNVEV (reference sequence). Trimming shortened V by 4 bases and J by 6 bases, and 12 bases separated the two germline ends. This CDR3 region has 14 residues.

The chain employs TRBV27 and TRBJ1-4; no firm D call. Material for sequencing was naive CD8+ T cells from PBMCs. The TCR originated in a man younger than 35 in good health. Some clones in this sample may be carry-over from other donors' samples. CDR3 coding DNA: TGTGCCAGCAGTTCCAACCGGGCGTATGAAAAACTGTTTTTT. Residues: CASSSNRAYEKLFF.